The 11 T cell receptor beta chains presented below share a single source sample, sequenced in a study of blood T cells in healthy people across ages. Together with a sample-barcoded 5' primer, a J-beta primer mix was included in a second PCR lasting about 7 to 12 cycles. From the 5' RACE reads, TCRdb called clonotypes with MiXCR, one entry per CDR3 protein. The sample records over 700,000 distinct CDR3 sequences, 53% being singletons. Sequencing input: blood. Receptor source: a man older than 75 in good health.

The CDR3 DNA reads as TGTGCCAGCAGCCCCGGACATTTGAACACTGAAGCTTTCTTT. It yields the protein CASSPGHLNTEAFF. V usage is TRBV6-5 and J usage is TRBJ1-1; D perhaps matches TRBD1 (5 bases). This CDR3 has 14 residues. CDR1 is MNHEY and CDR2 is SVGAGI in the germline V gene. V lost 6 bases and J 0 bases, leaving 11 bases between the germline ends.

This clonotype was seen ten or more times. The chain links TRBV3-1 to TRBJ2-5; no firm D call. V lost 4 bases and J 2 bases, leaving 8 bases between the germline ends. CDR3 length: 13 amino acids. Germline assignment: CDR1 LGHDT and CDR2 YNNKEL (reference sequence). The CDR3 loop is CASSLMGQETQYF. Here the CDR3 DNA reads TGTGCCAGCAGCCTCATGGGGCAAGAGACCCAGTACTTC.

The V gene is TRBV20-1, the J gene TRBJ2-1, with D unclear. The DNA matches TRBJ2-7 better at its end, which makes the J call doubtful. The germline gives CDR1 DFQATT, CDR2 SNEGSKA (reference sequence). The CDR3 is made up of 13 amino acids. CDR3 in amino acids: CSATAITYNEQYF. The CDR3 coding sequence is TGCAGTGCTACAGCAATAACCTACAATGAGCAGTACTTC.

A word on this clonotype: At one end, the junction sequence differs from germline, possibly due to a read error. The chain combines TRBV27 with TRBJ2-1; D remains ambiguous. There are 12 residues in the CDR3. Per the germline V gene, CDR1 is MNHEY and CDR2 is SMNVEV (reference sequence). CDR3 coding DNA: TGTACCAGCATCGGGCGCCAAAGATTGCAGTTCTTC. Amino acids: CTSIGRQRLQFF.

This sequence joins TRBV10-3 and TRBJ2-1; 7 bases line up with TRBD2. V dropped 4 bases and J dropped 4; count of bases not matched to a gene: 7. CDR1 is ENHRY, CDR2 SYGVKD, per germline. The CDR3 runs to 15 residues. The CDR3 DNA sequence: TGTGCCATCAGTGGCGCAACTAGCGCTTACAATGAGCAGTTCTTC. Translating it yields CAISGATSAYNEQFF.

This clonotype was counted only a few times. The V gene is TRBV9, the J gene TRBJ2-3, with D perhaps assigned TRBD1 or TRBD2 (7 bases each). The germline V gene encodes CDR1 SGDLS and CDR2 YYNGEE. This CDR3 contains 16 residues. V was shortened by 4 bases and J by 14 bases, with 29 bases between the two germline ends. Here the CDR3 DNA reads TGTGCCAGCAGCCCCAAGGGGGCCGTAGCGGGCAGATACGCGTATTTT. As protein: CASSPKGAVAGRYAYF.

The chain is built from TRBV10-3 and TRBJ1-1; D gene ambiguous. The germline V and J ends were trimmed by 4 bases and 0 bases, with 6 bases remaining between them. CDR3 size: 13 residues. CDR1 and CDR2 from the germline V gene are ENHRY and SYGVKD. CDR3 DNA sequence: TGTGCCATCAGTGGCTCAGTGAACACTGAAGCTTTCTTT. Translation: CAISGSVNTEAFF.

This rearrangement joins TRBV5-1 to TRBJ2-7; 9 bases are a match to TRBD2. Germline V lookup: CDR1 SGHRS, CDR2 YFSETQ. Trimming removed 4 bases from V and 4 bases from J; junction bases left unmatched: 9. The CDR3 sequence is 15 residues long. The CDR3 region has the DNA TGCGCCAGCAGCGCTGGTGGTAGCGGGAGTTACGAGCAGTACTTC. Encoded protein: CASSAGGSGSYEQYF.

This chain uses TRBV5-1 with TRBJ2-5; TRBD1 agrees at 9 bases. From germline, CDR1 is SGHRS and CDR2 YFSETQ. The CDR3 runs 15 residues. V lost 1 base and J lost 6; bases outside the gene matches: 7. CDR3 nucleotides: TGCGCCAGCAGCTTGACAGGGGGCGAGCCAAAGACCCAGTACTTC. It encodes CASSLTGGEPKTQYF.

The chain combines TRBV6-1 with TRBJ2-1; no reliable D call. CDR3 length equals 11 residues. Trimming removed 2 bases at V and 8 bases at J, with 4 bases between. The V gene's germline CDR1 is MNHNS and CDR2 SASEGT. The CDR3 sequence is CASSERYEQFF. CDR3 DNA sequence: TGTGCCAGCAGTGAAAGGTATGAGCAGTTCTTC.

The CDR3 sequence is CASSLRGTSGRENEQFF. CDR3 DNA sequence: TGTGCCAGCAGTTTAAGGGGGACTAGCGGGAGGGAGAATGAGCAGTTCTTC. This chain joins TRBV27 and TRBJ2-1; 16 bases match TRBD2. The CDR3 has 17 amino acids. V was pared by 2 bases and J by 7 bases, with 5 bases of the junction left unmatched. From germline, CDR1 is MNHEY and CDR2 SMNVEV (reference sequence).